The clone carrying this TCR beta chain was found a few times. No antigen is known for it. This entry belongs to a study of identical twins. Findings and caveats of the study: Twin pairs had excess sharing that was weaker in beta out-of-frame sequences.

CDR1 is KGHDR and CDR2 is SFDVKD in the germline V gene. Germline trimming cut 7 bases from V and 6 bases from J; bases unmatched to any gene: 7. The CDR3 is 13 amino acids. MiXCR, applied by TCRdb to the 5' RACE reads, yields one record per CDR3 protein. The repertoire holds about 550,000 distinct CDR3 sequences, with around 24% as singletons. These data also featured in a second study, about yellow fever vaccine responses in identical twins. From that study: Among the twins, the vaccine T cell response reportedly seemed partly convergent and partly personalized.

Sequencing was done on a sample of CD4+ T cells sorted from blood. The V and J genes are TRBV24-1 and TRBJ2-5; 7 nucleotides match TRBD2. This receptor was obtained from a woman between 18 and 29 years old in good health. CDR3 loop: CATRRGGRKTQYF. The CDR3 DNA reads TGTGCCACCAGGCGGGGAGGGAGGAAGACCCAGTACTTC.